These 18 T cell receptor beta chains share one sample of origin, sequenced in a study of blood T cell repertoires in COVID-19. Only in-frame clones appear in the TCRdb table, and some are missing; sequencing was by immunoSEQ multiplex PCR. The sample carries about 78,000 clones, 90% recorded once. The sequenced sample consisted of peripheral blood. The origin of the receptors is a woman aged 50 to 65 in a cohort sampled during active COVID-19.

The J gene is TRBJ2-3, the V gene TRBV6-4; tentatively, D is TRBD2 (5 bases). Trimming removed 3 bases from V and 4 bases from J, with 11 bases in between. Germline V gene data show CDR1 as MRHNA and CDR2 as SNTAGT. This CDR3 has 14 amino acids. CDR3 coding DNA: TGTGCCAGCAGTGAGGTGGGAGATTCAGATACGCAGTATTTT. It yields the protein CASSEVGDSDTQYF.

The gene calls are TRBV7-6 and TRBJ1-5, with D uncertain. V gave up 2 bases and J gave up 2 bases, with 13 bases separating them. Germline CDR1 SGHVS, CDR2 FNYEAQ. This CDR3 is 16 amino acids long. The CDR3 DNA reads TGTGCCAGCAGCTTACTCCCCCCGTCGGGCAATCAGCCCCAGCATTTT. Translation: CASSLLPPSGNQPQHF. The full variable domain, rest sourced from reference TRBV7-6 and TRBJ1-5, is GAGVSQSPRYKVTKRGQDVALRCDPISGHVSLYWYRQALGQGPEFLTYFNYEAQQDKSGLPNDRFSAERPEGSISTLTIQRTEQRDSAMYRCASSLLPPSGNQPQHFGDGTRLSIL.

This clone occurred a few times. The chain couples TRBV19 to TRBJ1-2, with TRBD1 matching over 7 bases. CDR1 LNHDA and CDR2 SQIVND come from the germline V gene (reference sequence). V lost 10 bases, J lost 4 bases, and 12 bases stayed unmatched. The CDR3 runs 14 residues. The DNA of the CDR3 is TGTGCCACGAGCCTTCAACAGGGGATCTATGGCTACACCTTC. Residues: CATSLQQGIYGYTF.

This clone was seen just once. CDR3 nucleotides: TGCGCCAGCAGCCAAAGGTCTCTAGCGGCAGGCTCCTACAATGAGCAGTTCTTC. Encoded protein: CASSQRSLAAGSYNEQFF. The chain is built from TRBV5-1 and TRBJ2-1; 7 bases match TRBD2. Germline V gene data show CDR1 as SGHRS and CDR2 as YFSETQ. CDR3 length: 18 amino acids. V trimming: 4 bases; J trimming: 0 bases; junction bases outside the gene matches: 13.

This clone was counted between two and nine times. The chain has TRBV7-9 and TRBJ1-2; TRBD1 is a possible D gene (5 bases). This CDR3 is built from 15 residues. In germline, CDR1 is SEHNR, CDR2 FQNEAQ (reference sequence). Trimming removed 4 bases from V and 0 bases from J, with 12 bases in between. DNA for the CDR3: TGTGCCAGCAGCTCGACAGCTACGACTAACTATGGCTACACCTTC. Protein: CASSSTATTNYGYTF.

The chain links TRBV25-1 to TRBJ2-3; 10 bases fit TRBD2. Germline V gene lookup returns CDR1 MGHDK and CDR2 SYGVNS. J lost 2 bases, V lost 6 bases, and 8 bases had no gene match. This CDR3 is built from 16 residues. This CDR3 is CASRPELAGSTDTQYF. The CDR3 region has the DNA TGTGCCAGCAGACCTGAACTAGCGGGATCCACAGATACGCAGTATTTT.

Here the CDR3 DNA reads TGTGCCAGCAGTTGGACAGGGGACGGCAATGAGCAGTTCTTC. Its protein product is CASSWTGDGNEQFF. The rearrangement uses TRBV27 and TRBJ2-1, with 9 nucleotides matching TRBD1. Looked up from germline, CDR1 is MNHEY and CDR2 is SMNVEV (reference sequence). There are 14 residues in the CDR3. Trimming removed 4 bases from V and 6 bases from J; junction bases left unmatched: 4.

A single count supports this clone. The V call is TRBV6-5, the J call TRBJ1-1; 9 bases map to TRBD1. Germline V gene sequence: CDR1 MNHEY, CDR2 SVGAGI. This CDR3 region has 14 residues. V trimming: 6 bases; J trimming: 5 bases; junction bases outside the gene matches: 7. The CDR3 DNA reads TGTGCCAGCAGCCCCGGGACAGGGCGGACTGAAGCTTTCTTT. This translates into CASSPGTGRTEAFF.

V is TRBV28 and J is TRBJ1-5, with 9 bases that match TRBD1. CDR1 MDHEN and CDR2 SYDVKM come from the germline V gene. V trimming: 6 bases; J trimming: 7 bases; junction bases outside the gene matches: 10. The CDR3 contains 15 residues. The CDR3 here is CASRIQGARGQPQHF. Here the CDR3 DNA reads TGTGCCAGCAGGATACAGGGGGCTCGAGGGCAGCCCCAGCATTTT.

The gene calls are TRBV19 and TRBJ2-5; 12 bases agree with TRBD2. The germline CDR1 and CDR2 sequences are LNHDA and SQIVND (reference sequence). V shed 5 bases, J shed 5 bases, and the junction held 3 bases outside the gene matches. The CDR3 loop spans 14 amino acids. The CDR3 reads CASSFGLAGETQYF. The CDR3 region has the DNA TGTGCCAGTAGTTTCGGACTAGCGGGGGAGACCCAGTACTTC.

Only one count was recorded for this clone. The V and J genes are TRBV18 and TRBJ1-2; D call uncertain. Per germline, CDR1 KGHSH and CDR2 LQKENI. Trimming took off 4 bases at V and 6 bases at J, with 15 bases between the two ends. CDR3 length: 14 residues. CDR3 sequence: CASSLGTAGDGYTF. As DNA, the CDR3 is TGTGCCAGCTCACTAGGCACAGCCGGGGATGGCTACACCTTC.

This clone was detected only once. DNA of the CDR3: TGTGCCAGCTCCGGGCTAGCTTCAGATACGCAGTATTTT. This translates into CASSGLASDTQYF. The chain combines TRBV27 with TRBJ2-3, with a possible D match to TRBD2 (5 bases). This CDR3 has 13 residues. V dropped 8 bases and J dropped 4 bases, with 13 bases sitting between them. CDR1 MNHEY and CDR2 SMNVEV come from the germline V gene (reference sequence).

The rearrangement links TRBV27 to TRBJ1-1, with 11 nucleotides matching TRBD1. Trimming removed 1 base from V and 9 bases from J; junction bases left unmatched: 16. Per germline, CDR1 MNHEY and CDR2 SMNVEV (reference sequence). The CDR3 covers 18 residues. CDR3 loop: CASSLLGFIGQGAPQAFF. The CDR3 DNA reads TGTGCCAGCAGTTTATTGGGTTTTATAGGACAGGGGGCGCCTCAAGCTTTCTTT.

The J gene is TRBJ2-2, the V gene TRBV6-4; the match to TRBD2 covers 9 bases. The CDR3 spans 15 residues. V lost 7 bases, J lost 5 bases, and 8 bases stayed unmatched. The germline gives CDR1 MRHNA, CDR2 SNTAGT. Written as DNA, the CDR3 is TGTGCCAGCAAGCGGGAGGCCGGGTGGACCGGGGAGCTGTTTTTT. Amino acid sequence: CASKREAGWTGELFF.

The rearrangement joins TRBV6-1 to TRBJ2-1; TRBD2 aligns across 7 bases. V trimming: 3 bases; J trimming: 2 bases; junction bases outside the gene matches: 19. CDR1 is MNHNS, CDR2 SASEGT, per germline. This CDR3 has 20 residues. In nucleotides, the CDR3 is TGTGCCAGCAGTGAGGTCGCGGGAGAGTTTATTTACGGGACCTACAATGAGCAGTTCTTC. This codes for CASSEVAGEFIYGTYNEQFF.

The V call is TRBV7-2, the J call TRBJ2-7, with 7 bases identical to TRBD2. There are 15 residues in the CDR3. Looked up from germline, CDR1 is SGHTA and CDR2 is FQGNSA. V dropped 3 bases and J dropped 7; count of bases not matched to a gene: 12. CDR3 coding DNA: TGTGCCAGCAGCTTCTTTGGGGGAGGGCCGGGAGAGCAGTACTTC. Encoded protein: CASSFFGGGPGEQYF.

Remarks on this clone: At one end, the junction sequence differs from germline, possibly due to a read error. This chain connects TRBV14 to TRBJ2-7; perhaps TRBD2 as D (5 bases). CDR3 length equals 15 residues. Germline V CDR1 and CDR2: SGHDN, FVKESK. The CDR3 DNA reads TGTGCCAGCAGCATCCCGGGAAGAGTCCCCCACGAGCAGTGCTTC. Translation: CASSIPGRVPHEQCF.

J is TRBJ1-1 and V is TRBV6-6, with 8 bases lining up with TRBD1. The CDR3 extends over 15 amino acids. The germline V gene has CDR1 MNHNY and CDR2 SVGAGI (reference sequence). V lost 6 bases, J lost 2 bases, and 8 bases stayed unmatched. The CDR3: CASSFTDRANTEAFF. CDR3 nucleotides: TGTGCCAGCAGCTTCACGGACAGGGCAAACACTGAAGCTTTCTTT.